Below, one TCR beta chain is given with its context. This entry comes from a study of T cell changes during pregnancy in multiple sclerosis. The assay was immunoSEQ multiplex PCR, and TCRdb's table has in-frame clones only and misses some. The sample has roughly 60,000 clones; 92% are singletons. CDR1 is SGDLS, CDR2 YYNGEE, per germline. V shed 0 bases and J shed 0 bases, with 7 bases lying between them. CDR3 size: 15 residues. The specimen was peripheral blood, collected in the second trimester of pregnancy. V and J are TRBV9 and TRBJ2-1; D is unclear. The sequence was collected from a female donor with multiple sclerosis, enrolled in a pregnancy study. CDR3: CASSVEPSSYNEQFF. The CDR3 bases are TGTGCCAGCAGCGTAGAGCCTAGCTCCTACAATGAGCAGTTCTTC.